This TCR delta chain was recorded in a study of gamma-delta T cells after stem cell transplantation (dated by TCRdb to about 2016). Relative to its sample, this clone is large (0.1 to 1%). The antigen it binds to is not known. Base quality data are lacking; no much larger clone is found one base away. At the DNA level, this CDR3 is encoded by other sequences in the same sample as well. Reading from cysteine to phenylalanine, the CDR3 counts 18 amino acids. Just the 54-base CDR3 DNA is kept, in frame starting at base 1. CDR1 and CDR2 are drawn from the germline V gene: GEAIGNYY, EKD. Relative to germline, V is missing 3 bases and J is missing 2 bases, with 14 bases of the junction outside any gene match. Library preparation employed RT-PCR. Sequencer: Illumina MiSeq. TCRdb reran clone calling on the public reads with CATT; rows sharing one DNA sequence were then combined. Recorded for this sample are over a thousand delta-chain clones; just under 2% of them occurred a single time. Of the sample, roughly two thirds is held by the ten largest clones.

Sequencing input: gamma-delta T cells. Recombination linked TRDV2 to TRDJ1, with 10 junctional bases fitting TRDD3. The source is a human donor. It is not recorded whose cells these are; they may come from a transplant donor. The DNA sequence is TGTGCCTGTGACGAAGCTACTGGGGGATCCGTGAGGACCGATAAACTCATCTTT. Translation gives CACDEATGGSVRTDKLIF.